The 25 T cell receptor beta chains reported below all come from one sample, sequenced in a study of cytomegalovirus exposure and HLA in healthy donors. A multiplex PCR was run with 60 Vbeta primers and 13 Jbeta primers. Only in-frame clones appear in the TCRdb table, and some are missing; sequencing was by immunoSEQ multiplex PCR. This table holds 100,000 to 150,000 clones, around 80% found once. Source material: PBMCs. These receptors were collected from a man aged 25 to 40 in good health and CMV-seropositive.

The chain uses TRBV12-5 and TRBJ2-7; the match to TRBD1 covers 8 bases. The CDR3 is 13 amino acids. V shed 8 bases and J 3 bases; nucleotides not matched to a gene: 6. Germline assignment: CDR1 LGHNT and CDR2 FRNRAP. CDR3 amino acids: CASSTGESYEQYF. The DNA for the CDR3 is TGTGCTAGTTCGACAGGGGAAAGCTACGAGCAGTACTTC.

CDR3 residues: CASSLYRGSYTEAFF. The CDR3 coding sequence is TGTGCCAGCAGTTTATATAGGGGGTCTTACACTGAAGCTTTCTTT. The genes are TRBV27 and TRBJ1-1, with TRBD1 as a possible D gene (6 bases). The V end lost 1 base, the J end lost 3 bases, and 12 bases lay between the germline ends. The CDR3 has 15 amino acids. Germline V CDR1 and CDR2: MNHEY, SMNVEV (reference sequence).

The chain couples TRBV4-3 to TRBJ1-4; no clear D gene. The germline CDR1 and CDR2 sequences are LGHNA and YSLEER. Trimming cost V 0 bases and J 9 bases, with 17 bases left between them. The CDR3 has 16 residues. CDR3 sequence reads: CASSQERLEMRQKLFF. Here the CDR3 DNA reads TGCGCCAGCAGCCAAGAACGTCTGGAAATGAGGCAAAAACTGTTTTTT.

This chain uses TRBV11-2 with TRBJ2-3, with 11 bases that match TRBD2. CDR1 is SGHAT and CDR2 is FQNNGV in the germline V gene. The CDR3 extends over 16 amino acids. The J segment lost 6 bases and the V segment lost 3 bases, leaving 8 bases of the junction unmatched. CDR3 nucleotide sequence: TGTGCCAGCAGCTTCGATAGCGGGAGGGTCTTGGATACGCAGTATTTT. This sequence encodes CASSFDSGRVLDTQYF.

This chain uses TRBV10-1 with TRBJ2-2; 7 bases line up with TRBD2. The germline CDR1 and CDR2 sequences are WNHNN and SYGVQD (reference sequence). The length of the CDR3 is 16 residues. The J segment lost 0 bases and the V segment lost 4 bases, leaving 5 bases of the junction unmatched. The CDR3 is CASSASGGTNTGELFF. CDR3 DNA: TGCGCCAGCAGTGCTTCGGGAGGCACGAACACCGGGGAGCTGTTTTTT.

The chain carries TRBV7-9 and TRBJ2-7; D is unresolved. The germline V and J ends were trimmed by 4 bases and 6 bases, with 19 bases remaining between them. The germline V gene has CDR1 SEHNR and CDR2 FQNEAQ (reference sequence). CDR3 length: 15 amino acids. The CDR3 nucleotides read TGTGCCAGCAGCTCGACTGACCCCCGGTCGGGCGAGCAGTACTTC. Amino acids: CASSSTDPRSGEQYF.

This chain uses TRBV27 with TRBJ1-4; D is unclear. Deletions cut 2 bases from V and 11 bases from J, with 15 bases between. Germline lookup yields CDR1 MNHEY and CDR2 SMNVEV (reference sequence). CDR3 length: 14 residues. The CDR3 nucleotides are TGTGCCAGCAGTTTAAGTCGGGGTGGTCAGAAACTGTTTTTT. Its protein is CASSLSRGGQKLFF.

The V call is TRBV20-1, the J call TRBJ1-4, with D perhaps TRBD1 (5 bases). The V gene's germline CDR1 is DFQATT and CDR2 SNEGSKA (reference sequence). Between the trimmed V and J ends, which lost 2 bases and 10 bases, there was a span of 5 bases. This CDR3 is built from 10 residues. CDR3 residues: CSARRGKLFF. CDR3 nucleotide sequence: TGCAGTGCTAGAAGGGGAAAACTGTTTTTT.

The gene calls are TRBV9 and TRBJ2-3, with 16 bases that match TRBD2. Losses at the gene ends were 3 bases for V and 6 bases for J; bases not matched to a gene: 4. This CDR3 is 16 amino acids long. The V gene's germline CDR1 is SGDLS and CDR2 YYNGEE. The CDR3 protein is CASSAGLAGGSDTQYF. The CDR3 DNA reads as TGTGCCAGCAGCGCGGGACTAGCGGGAGGGTCGGATACGCAGTATTTT.

The rearrangement uses TRBV6-5 and TRBJ2-7; TRBD1 aligns across 7 bases. This CDR3 is built from 15 residues. Trimming at V came to 1 base and at J to 6 bases, leaving 9 bases not matched to a gene. The germline gives CDR1 MNHEY, CDR2 SVGAGI. For the CDR3, the DNA is TGTGCCAGCAGTTACTTCCGAGACAGGGTAACCGAGCAGTACTTC. Encoded protein: CASSYFRDRVTEQYF.

This clone was seen more than once but under ten times. The chain combines TRBV4-1 with TRBJ2-1; 8 nucleotides align to TRBD2. CDR1 MGHRA and CDR2 YSYEKL come from the germline V gene. With 5 bases clipped from V and 4 bases from J, the junction kept 7 bases outside the gene matches. This CDR3 spans 15 amino acids. The DNA of the CDR3 is TGCGCCAGCAGCTCCCATAGCGGGGTTTACAATGAGCAGTTCTTC. Residues: CASSSHSGVYNEQFF.

This chain connects TRBV19 to TRBJ2-7; TRBD2 matches 7 bases. There are 16 residues in the CDR3. The germline V gene has CDR1 LNHDA and CDR2 SQIVND (reference sequence). The V gene end was trimmed by 3 bases and the J gene end by 7 bases; junction bases not matched to a gene: 15. CDR3 sequence: CASSIYRGSVLGEQYF. Written as DNA, the CDR3 is TGTGCCAGTAGTATTTACCGCGGGAGCGTCCTTGGGGAGCAGTACTTC.

The chain recombines TRBV5-1 with TRBJ2-5; D not resolved. Trimming took off 0 bases at V and 5 bases at J, with 11 bases between the two ends. This CDR3 is built from 14 residues. Germline V gene data show CDR1 as SGHRS and CDR2 as YFSETQ. The chain's CDR3 is CASSLAWLYETQYF. Written as DNA, the CDR3 is TGCGCCAGCAGCTTGGCTTGGCTGTATGAGACCCAGTACTTC. Based on the CDR3 plus reference TRBV5-1 and TRBJ2-5, the full variable domain is KAGVTQTPRYLIKTRGQQVTLSCSPISGHRSVSWYQQTPGQGLQFLFEYFSETQRNKGNFPGRFSGRQFSNSRSEMNVSTLELGDSALYLCASSLAWLYETQYFGPGTRLLVL.

The table lists this clone with a count of one. V is TRBV10-3 and J is TRBJ2-5; TRBD2 matches at 10 bases. The V gene's germline CDR1 is ENHRY and CDR2 SYGVKD. Trimming cost V 9 bases and J 4 bases; bases outside gene matches: 5. This CDR3 spans 13 amino acids. Written as DNA, the CDR3 is TGTGCCATTGGGACTAGCGATAGAGAGACCCAGTACTTC. This sequence encodes CAIGTSDRETQYF.

The chain carries TRBV5-4 and TRBJ2-3, with 8 bases matching TRBD2. Germline V gene lookup returns CDR1 SGHNT and CDR2 YYREEE (reference sequence). V shed 0 bases and J 4 bases; nucleotides not matched to a gene: 4. CDR3 length equals 15 residues. This CDR3 reads CASSLVGREADTQYF. Written as DNA, the CDR3 is TGTGCCAGCAGCTTGGTGGGGCGGGAGGCAGATACGCAGTATTTT.

The rearrangement links TRBV10-3 to TRBJ1-2; maybe TRBD1 (6 bases). This CDR3 region has 12 residues. Between the trimmed V and J ends, which lost 11 bases and 3 bases, there was a span of 13 bases. Germline V gene data show CDR1 as ENHRY and CDR2 as SYGVKD. CDR3 nucleotide sequence: TGTGCCGCGCTACAGGGCGACTATGGCTACACCTTC. This sequence encodes CAALQGDYGYTF.

The rearrangement joins TRBV6-5 to TRBJ1-5; no firm D call. Germline CDR1 MNHEY, CDR2 SVGAGI. The CDR3 consists of 14 residues. Trimming shortened V by 5 bases and J by 3 bases, and 11 bases separated the two germline ends. For the CDR3, the DNA is TGTGCCAGCAGTAAGGACTTCTACAATCAGCCCCAGCATTTT. It encodes CASSKDFYNQPQHF.

The chain combines TRBV4-1 with TRBJ2-1, with 13 bases matching TRBD2. Unmatched junction bases numbered 11, after V lost 5 bases and J lost 10 bases. CDR1 is MGHRA and CDR2 is YSYEKL in the germline V gene. The CDR3 consists of 16 residues. Here the CDR3 reads CASSGWTSGRGGEQFF. In DNA, the CDR3 is TGCGCCAGCAGCGGCTGGACTAGCGGGAGAGGTGGAGAGCAGTTCTTC.

J is TRBJ2-7 and V is TRBV5-5; 8 bases align to TRBD2. V gave up 4 bases and J gave up 5 bases; unmatched junction bases: 11. This CDR3 has 15 residues. Germline V gene data show CDR1 as SGHKS and CDR2 as YYEKEE (reference sequence). CDR3 bases: TGTGCCAGCAGCCCACCGGGAGGGATCGGGGACGAGCAGTACTTC. Translation gives CASSPPGGIGDEQYF.

The genes are TRBV5-1 and TRBJ2-3; D perhaps matches TRBD1 (6 bases). Trimming took off 4 bases at V and 0 bases at J, with 12 bases between the two ends. Germline CDR1 and CDR2: SGHRS and YFSETQ. The CDR3 is 15 amino acids. The CDR3 loop is CASSDGQTSTDTQYF. The CDR3 coding sequence is TGCGCCAGCAGCGATGGACAGACCAGCACAGATACGCAGTATTTT.

V and J are TRBV27 and TRBJ2-7; maybe TRBD1 (6 bases). CDR1 and CDR2 from the germline V gene are MNHEY and SMNVEV (reference sequence). The V end was cut by 6 bases, the J end by 2 bases, with 11 bases between. There are 13 residues in the CDR3. This CDR3 is CASRSDSPYEQYF. CDR3 nucleotide sequence: TGTGCCAGCAGATCGGACAGCCCCTACGAGCAGTACTTC.

This clone was counted once. CDR3 DNA: TGTGCCAGCAGTTTAGGACAGGGGTACCACGAGCAGTACTTC. Translated: CASSLGQGYHEQYF. V usage is TRBV28 and J usage is TRBJ2-7; 9 bases fit TRBD1. Germline values: CDR1 MDHEN, CDR2 SYDVKM. CDR3 size: 14 residues. V dropped 2 bases and J dropped 5; count of bases not matched to a gene: 4.

This rearrangement joins TRBV29-1 to TRBJ2-1; the match to TRBD2 covers 9 bases. CDR1 is SQVTM, CDR2 ANQGSEA, per germline. The CDR3 consists of 16 residues. Germline trimming cut 1 base from V and 5 bases from J; bases unmatched to any gene: 9. The CDR3: CSVEGLLAGLDNEQFF. The CDR3 region has the DNA TGCAGCGTTGAAGGCCTCCTAGCGGGACTCGACAATGAGCAGTTCTTC.

This sequence joins TRBV6-6 and TRBJ1-3; D is undetermined. Per the germline V gene, CDR1 is MNHNY and CDR2 is SVGAGI (reference sequence). Trimming took 6 bases from V and 4 from J, leaving 7 bases between them. CDR3 size: 12 residues. The CDR3 DNA is TGTGCCAGCAGCACCCTAGGAAACACCATATATTTT. Protein sequence: CASSTLGNTIYF.

CDR3 bases: TGTGCCAGCAGTGATTTTAATATTAGGACAGCCAGAAATGAAAAACTGTTTTTT. It codes for CASSDFNIRTARNEKLFF. The chain carries TRBV6-4 and TRBJ1-4; the D gene is possibly TRBD1 (6 bases). The V end lost 3 bases, the J end lost 5 bases, and 22 bases lay between the germline ends. The CDR3 length is 18 residues. Germline assignment: CDR1 MRHNA and CDR2 SNTAGT.